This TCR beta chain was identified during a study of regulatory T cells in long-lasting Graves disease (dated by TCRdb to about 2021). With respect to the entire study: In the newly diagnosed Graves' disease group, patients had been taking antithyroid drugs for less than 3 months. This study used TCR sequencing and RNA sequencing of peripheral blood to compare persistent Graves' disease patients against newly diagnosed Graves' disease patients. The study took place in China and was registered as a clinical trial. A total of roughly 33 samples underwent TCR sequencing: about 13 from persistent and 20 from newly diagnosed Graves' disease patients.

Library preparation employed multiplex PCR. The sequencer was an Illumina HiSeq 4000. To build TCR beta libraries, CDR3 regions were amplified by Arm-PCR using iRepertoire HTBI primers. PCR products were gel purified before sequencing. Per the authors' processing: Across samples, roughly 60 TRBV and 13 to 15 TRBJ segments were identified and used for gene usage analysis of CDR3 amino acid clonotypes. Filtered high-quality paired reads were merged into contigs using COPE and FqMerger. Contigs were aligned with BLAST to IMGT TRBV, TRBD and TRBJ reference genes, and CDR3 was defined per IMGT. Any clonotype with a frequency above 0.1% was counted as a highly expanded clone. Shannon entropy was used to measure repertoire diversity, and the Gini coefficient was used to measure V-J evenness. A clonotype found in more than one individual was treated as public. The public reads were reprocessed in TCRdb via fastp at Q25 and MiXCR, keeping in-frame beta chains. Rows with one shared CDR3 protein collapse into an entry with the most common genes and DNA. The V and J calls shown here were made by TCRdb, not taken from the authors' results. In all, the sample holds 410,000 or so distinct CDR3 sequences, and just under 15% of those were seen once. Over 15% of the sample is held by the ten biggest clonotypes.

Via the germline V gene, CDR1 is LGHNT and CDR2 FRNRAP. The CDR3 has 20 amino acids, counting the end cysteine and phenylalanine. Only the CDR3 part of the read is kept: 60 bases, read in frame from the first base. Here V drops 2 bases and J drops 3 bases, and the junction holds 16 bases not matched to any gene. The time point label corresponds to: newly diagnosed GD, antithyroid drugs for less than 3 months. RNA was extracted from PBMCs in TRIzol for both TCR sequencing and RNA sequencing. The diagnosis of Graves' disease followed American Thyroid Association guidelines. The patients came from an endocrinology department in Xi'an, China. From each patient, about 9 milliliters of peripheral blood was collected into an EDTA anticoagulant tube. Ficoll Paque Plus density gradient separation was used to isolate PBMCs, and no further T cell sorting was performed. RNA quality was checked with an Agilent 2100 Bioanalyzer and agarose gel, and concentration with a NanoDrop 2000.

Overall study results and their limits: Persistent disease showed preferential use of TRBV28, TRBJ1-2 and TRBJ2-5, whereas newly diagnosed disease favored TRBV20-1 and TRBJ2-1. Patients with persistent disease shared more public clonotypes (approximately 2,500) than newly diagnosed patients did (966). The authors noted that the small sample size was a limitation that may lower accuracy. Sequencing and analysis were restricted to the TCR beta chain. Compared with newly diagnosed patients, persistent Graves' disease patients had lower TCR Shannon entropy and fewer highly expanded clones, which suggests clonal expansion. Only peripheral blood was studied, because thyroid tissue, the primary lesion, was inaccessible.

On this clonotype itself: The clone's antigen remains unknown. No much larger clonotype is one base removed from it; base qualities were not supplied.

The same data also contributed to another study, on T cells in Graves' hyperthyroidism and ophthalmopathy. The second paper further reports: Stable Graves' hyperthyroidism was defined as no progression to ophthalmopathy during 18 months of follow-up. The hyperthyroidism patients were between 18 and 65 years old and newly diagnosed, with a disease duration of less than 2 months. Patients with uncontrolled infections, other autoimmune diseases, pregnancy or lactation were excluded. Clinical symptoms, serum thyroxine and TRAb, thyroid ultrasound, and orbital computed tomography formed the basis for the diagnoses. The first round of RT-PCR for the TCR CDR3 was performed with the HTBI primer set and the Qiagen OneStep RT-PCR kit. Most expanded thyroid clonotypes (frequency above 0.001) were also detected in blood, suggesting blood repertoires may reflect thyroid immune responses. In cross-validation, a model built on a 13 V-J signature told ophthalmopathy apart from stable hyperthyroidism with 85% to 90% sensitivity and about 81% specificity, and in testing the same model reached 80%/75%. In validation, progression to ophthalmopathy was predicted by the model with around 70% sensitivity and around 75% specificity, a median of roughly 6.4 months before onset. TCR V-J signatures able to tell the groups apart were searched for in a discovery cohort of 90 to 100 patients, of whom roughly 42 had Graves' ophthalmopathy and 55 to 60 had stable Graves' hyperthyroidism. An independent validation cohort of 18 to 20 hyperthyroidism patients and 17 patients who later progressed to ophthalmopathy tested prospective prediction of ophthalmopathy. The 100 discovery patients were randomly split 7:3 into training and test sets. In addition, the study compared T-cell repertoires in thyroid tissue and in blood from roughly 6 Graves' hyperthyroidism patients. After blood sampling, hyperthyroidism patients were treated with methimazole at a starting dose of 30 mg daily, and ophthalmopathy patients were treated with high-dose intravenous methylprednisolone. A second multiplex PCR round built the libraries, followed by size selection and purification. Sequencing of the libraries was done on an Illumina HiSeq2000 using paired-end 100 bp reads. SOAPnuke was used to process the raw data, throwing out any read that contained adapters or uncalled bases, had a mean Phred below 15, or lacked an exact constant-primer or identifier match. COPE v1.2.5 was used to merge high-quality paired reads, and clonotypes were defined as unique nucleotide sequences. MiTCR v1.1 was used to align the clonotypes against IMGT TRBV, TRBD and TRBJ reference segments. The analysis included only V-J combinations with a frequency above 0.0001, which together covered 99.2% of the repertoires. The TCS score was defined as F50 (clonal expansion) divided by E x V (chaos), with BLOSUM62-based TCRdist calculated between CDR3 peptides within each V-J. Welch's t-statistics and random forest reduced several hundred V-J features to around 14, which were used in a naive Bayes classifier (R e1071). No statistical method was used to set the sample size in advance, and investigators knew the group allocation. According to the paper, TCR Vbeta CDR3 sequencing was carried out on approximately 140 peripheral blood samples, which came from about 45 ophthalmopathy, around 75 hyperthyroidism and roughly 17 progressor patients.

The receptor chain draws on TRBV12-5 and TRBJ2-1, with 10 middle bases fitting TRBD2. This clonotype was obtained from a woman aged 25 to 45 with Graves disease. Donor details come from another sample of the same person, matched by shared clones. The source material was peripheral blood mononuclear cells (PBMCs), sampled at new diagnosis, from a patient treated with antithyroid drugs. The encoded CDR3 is CASGLPPHLAGDRVYNEQFF. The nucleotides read TGTGCTAGTGGTTTGCCCCCACATCTAGCGGGAGACAGGGTCTACAATGAGCAGTTCTTC.